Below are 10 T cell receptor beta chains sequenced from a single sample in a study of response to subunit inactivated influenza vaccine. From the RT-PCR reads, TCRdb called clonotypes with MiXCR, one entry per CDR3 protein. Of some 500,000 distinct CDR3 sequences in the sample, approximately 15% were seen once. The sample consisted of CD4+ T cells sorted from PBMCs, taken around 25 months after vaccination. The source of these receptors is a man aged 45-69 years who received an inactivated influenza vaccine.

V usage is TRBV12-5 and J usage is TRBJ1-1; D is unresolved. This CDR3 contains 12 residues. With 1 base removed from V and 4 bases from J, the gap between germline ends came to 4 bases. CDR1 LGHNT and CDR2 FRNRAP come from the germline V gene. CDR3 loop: CASGLDGTEAFF. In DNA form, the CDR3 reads TGTGCTAGTGGTTTGGACGGCACTGAAGCTTTCTTT. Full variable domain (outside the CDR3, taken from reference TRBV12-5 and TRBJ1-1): DARVTQTPRHKVTEMGQEVTMRCQPILGHNTVFWYRQTMMQGLELLAYFRNRAPLDDSGMPKDRFSAEMPDATLATLKIQPSEPRDSAVYFCASGLDGTEAFFGQGTRLTVV.

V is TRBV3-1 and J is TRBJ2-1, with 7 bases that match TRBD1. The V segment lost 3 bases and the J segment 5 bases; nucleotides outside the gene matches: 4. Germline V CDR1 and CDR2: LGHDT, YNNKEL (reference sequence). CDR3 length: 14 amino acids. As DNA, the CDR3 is TGTGCCAGCAGCCATATTCAGGGGGACAATGAGCAGTTCTTC. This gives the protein CASSHIQGDNEQFF.

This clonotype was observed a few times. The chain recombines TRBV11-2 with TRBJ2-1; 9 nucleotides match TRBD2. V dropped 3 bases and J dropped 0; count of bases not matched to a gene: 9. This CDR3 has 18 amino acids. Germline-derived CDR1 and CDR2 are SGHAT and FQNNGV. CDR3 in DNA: TGTGCCAGCAGCTTTACATTGGCTAGCGGGACCTCCTACAATGAGCAGTTCTTC. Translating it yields CASSFTLASGTSYNEQFF.

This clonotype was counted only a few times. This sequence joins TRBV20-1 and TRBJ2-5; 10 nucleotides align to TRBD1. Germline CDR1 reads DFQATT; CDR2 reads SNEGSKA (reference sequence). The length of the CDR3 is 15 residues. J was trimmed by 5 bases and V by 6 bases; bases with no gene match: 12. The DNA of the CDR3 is TGCAGTGCCCCGACTCGGGACAGGGGTCCGGAGACCCAGTACTTC. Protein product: CSAPTRDRGPETQYF.

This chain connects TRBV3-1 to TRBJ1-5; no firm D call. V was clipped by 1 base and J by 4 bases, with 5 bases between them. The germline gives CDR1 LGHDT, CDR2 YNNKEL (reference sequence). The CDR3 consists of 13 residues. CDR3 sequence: CASSQATNQPQHF. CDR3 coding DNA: TGTGCCAGCAGCCAAGCTACGAATCAGCCCCAGCATTTT.

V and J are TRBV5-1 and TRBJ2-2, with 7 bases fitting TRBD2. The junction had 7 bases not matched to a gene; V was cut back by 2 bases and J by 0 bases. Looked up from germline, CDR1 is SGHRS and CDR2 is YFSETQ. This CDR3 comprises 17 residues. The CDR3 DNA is TGCGCCAGCAGCTTAGGACCGCTAGCGGCGAACACCGGGGAGCTGTTTTTT. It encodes CASSLGPLAANTGELFF.

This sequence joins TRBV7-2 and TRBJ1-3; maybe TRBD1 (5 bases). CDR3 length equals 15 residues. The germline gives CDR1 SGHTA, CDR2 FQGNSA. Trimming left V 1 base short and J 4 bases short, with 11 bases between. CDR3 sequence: CASSLEGLRGNTIYF. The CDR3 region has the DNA TGTGCCAGCAGCTTAGAGGGACTGAGAGGAAACACCATATATTTT.

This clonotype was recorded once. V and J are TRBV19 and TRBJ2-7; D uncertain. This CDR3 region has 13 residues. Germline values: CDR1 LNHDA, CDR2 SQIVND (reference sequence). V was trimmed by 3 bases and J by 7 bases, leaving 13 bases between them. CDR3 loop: CASSIHNLREQYF. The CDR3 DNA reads TGTGCCAGTAGTATTCACAACTTACGGGAGCAGTACTTC.

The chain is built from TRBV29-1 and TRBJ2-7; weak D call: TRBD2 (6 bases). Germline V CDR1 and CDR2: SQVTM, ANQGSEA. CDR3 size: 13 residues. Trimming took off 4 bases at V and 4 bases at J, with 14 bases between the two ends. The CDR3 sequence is CSVGSPGLYEQYF. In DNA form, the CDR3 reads TGCAGCGTTGGAAGTCCGGGACTTTACGAGCAGTACTTC.

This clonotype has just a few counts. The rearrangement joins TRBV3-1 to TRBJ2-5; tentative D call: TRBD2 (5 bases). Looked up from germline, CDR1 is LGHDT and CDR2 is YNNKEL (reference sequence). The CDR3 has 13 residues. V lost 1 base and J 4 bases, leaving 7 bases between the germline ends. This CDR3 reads CASSQVAGETQYF. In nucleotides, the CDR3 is TGTGCCAGCAGCCAAGTGGCGGGAGAGACCCAGTACTTC.